This record looks at one T cell receptor beta chain sequence and its context. No antigen is known for it. The sample holds no much larger clone one base away, and base qualities are not on file. The immunoSEQ Assay, a bias-controlled multiplex PCR, was used to amplify TCRbeta CDR3 regions from genomic DNA. As for how the authors treated the data: The number of nucleated cells in each sample was estimated by amplification of reference gene primers within the assay. Sequence reads were collapsed and filtered to measure the absolute abundance of every unique TCRbeta CDR3 rearrangement. Productive Simpson clonality was computed per sample as the square root of Simpson's diversity index over productive rearrangements. TCRdb holds this immuneACCESS table with in-frame rearrangements only. Some clones are missing; in checked studies, unresolved V genes explain under half, and the rest has no known cause. The V and J calls and clone size come from that table; D and trimming were worked out from the DNA. The sample table shows approximately 380,000 clones, and 90% to 95% are seen once. Roughly 0.86% of the sample is in the top ten clones.

These data belong to a study of blood T cell repertoires in COVID-19 (dated by TCRdb to the early 2020s). Regarding the research as a whole: Samples from collaborators originated in the United States, Italy and Spain and spanned both the acute and convalescent phases of COVID-19. Nearly every sample came with metadata listing a de-identified subject ID, COVID-19 status, age in years and sex. Where available, HLA class I and class II types were obtained from metadata supplied by the sample provider rather than from assay-based typing. The prospective study material was composed of cDNA or gDNA derived from T cells, B-cell-depleted T cells, or PBMCs. Samples were obtained from the ongoing ImmuneRACE study (first 160 participants) and from about 1,300 subjects provided by 6 global collaborators. Subjects who had been exposed to COVID-19, were actively infected with it, or had recovered from it provided the deeply sampled blood TCRbeta repertoires that made up the dataset. The repertoires were made available in a free public database intended to serve as a resource for research on the immune response to SARS-CoV-2.

Trimming costs V 4 bases and J 5 bases, and their ends lie 18 bases apart. The CDR3 goes from the cysteine to the phenylalanine over 15 residues. Only the CDR3 DNA is retained, 45 bases long and in frame from the first base. CDR1 and CDR2, per the germline V gene, are SGDLS and YYNGEE. The study at large found these results: The quantity of clinical and demographic metadata differed by source and by participant and was supplied without curation.

Enrolling through a virtual design, the prospective study's participants ranged in age from roughly 18 to 89 years and lived across 20 to 25 United States geographic areas. Cohort assignment in the prospective study relied on participant-reported clinical history from a screening survey and a study questionnaire. Exposed participants had been in contact, within 2 weeks of entering the study, with a person who had a PCR-confirmed or clinician-diagnosed case of COVID-19. In the prospective study, mobile phlebotomists collected whole blood, serum and a nasopharyngeal or oropharyngeal swab from each participant. Prospective study participants could optionally give additional blood draws and questionnaires over a 2-month period. Blood samples from the prospective study were shipped frozen or at room temperature prior to DNA extraction.

This TCR was recovered from a woman aged 40 to 50 who had been exposed to COVID-19. Sequencing was performed on PBMCs or T cells enriched from blood (not recorded which). The sequence joins TRBV9 to TRBJ1-2; TRBD1 is a possible D gene, resting on 5 matching bases. The base sequence is TGTGCCAGCAGCCACCGGGGGGGGATATTATATGGCTACACCTTC. Protein translation: CASSHRGGILYGYTF. With the portions outside the CDR3 filled from the reference TRBV9 and TRBJ1-2 genes, the complete variable region becomes DSGVTQTPKHLITATGQRVTLRCSPRSGDLSVYWYQQSLDQGLQFLIQYYNGEERAKGNILERFSAQQFPDLHSELNLSSLELGDSALYFCASSHRGGILYGYTFGSGTRLTVV.